Detailed here is one TCR beta chain. The antigen it binds to is not known. No quality values exist for individual bases; no much larger clone is one base distant. Libraries were built with the immunoSEQ multiplex PCR assay. The clones in this table, taken by TCRdb from immuneACCESS, are in-frame only. Not every clone is retained; where verified, under half of the shortfall comes from an unresolved V gene, and the cause of the rest is unknown. The table for this sample lists over 70,000 clones; roughly 94% of them were counted only once. The top ten clones comprise roughly 0.37% of the sample. The data were obtained in a study of technical replicates of blood from four donors (dated by TCRdb to about 2017). From V the trimming removes 4 bases and from J it removes 6 bases, while the gene matches leave 15 bases of the junction unaccounted for. Including cysteine and phenylalanine, the CDR3 has 17 amino acids. The retained sequence is limited to the CDR3, 51 bases, with the frame set at the first base. The germline V gene supplies CDR1 MDHEN and CDR2 SYDVKM.

Recombination connected TRBV28 to TRBJ2-7; TRBD2 fits 10 bases in the junction. Sequenced: T cells isolated from PBMCs. The receptor was isolated from a human donor in good health. The sequenced DNA is TGTGCCAGCAGTTCGAATCTTATGTCTAGCGGGAGACTCGAGCAGTACTTC. Its amino acids are CASSSNLMSSGRLEQYF.